This T cell receptor (beta chain) was identified during a study of PD-L1 blockade in urothelial cancer. The CDR3 spans 14 residues. Germline V gene lookup returns CDR1 LNHDA and CDR2 SQIVND (reference sequence). V lost 4 bases to trimming and J lost 7 bases, with 13 bases between them. TCRdb keeps only in-frame clones here, not all; method: immunoSEQ multiplex PCR. The sample records some 35,000 clones, 70% to 85% being singletons. The chain uses TRBV19 and TRBJ1-4, with no clear D. This clonotype was obtained from a man in his fifties or sixties with urothelial cancer. The material was PBMCs, obtained around atezolizumab (anti-PD-L1) treatment. Here the CDR3 DNA reads TGTGCCAGTAGTAAGAGAGTAATCGGTGAAAAACTGTTTTTT. This sequence encodes CASSKRVIGEKLFF.